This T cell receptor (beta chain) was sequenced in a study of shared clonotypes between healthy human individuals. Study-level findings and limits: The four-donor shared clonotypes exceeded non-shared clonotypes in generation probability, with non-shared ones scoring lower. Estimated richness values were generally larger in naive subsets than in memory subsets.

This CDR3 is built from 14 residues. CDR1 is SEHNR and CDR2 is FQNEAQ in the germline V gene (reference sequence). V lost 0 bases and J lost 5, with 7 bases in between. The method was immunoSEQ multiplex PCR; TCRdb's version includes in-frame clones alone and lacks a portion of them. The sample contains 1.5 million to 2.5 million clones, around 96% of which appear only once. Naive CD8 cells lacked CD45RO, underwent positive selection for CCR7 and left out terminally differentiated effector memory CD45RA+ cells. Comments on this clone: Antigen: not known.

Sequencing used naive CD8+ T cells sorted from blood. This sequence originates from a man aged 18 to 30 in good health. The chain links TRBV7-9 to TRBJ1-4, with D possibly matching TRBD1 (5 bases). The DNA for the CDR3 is TGTGCCAGCAGCTTAGCGGGGCCCAATGAAAAACTGTTTTTT. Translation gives CASSLAGPNEKLFF.